This is a list of T cell receptor beta chains from one sample in a study of T cells of healthy individuals. MiXCR, applied by TCRdb to the 5' RACE reads, yields one record per CDR3 protein. The repertoire holds around 79,000 distinct CDR3 sequences, about 5% seen once, with about 7.5% in the top ten. The receptors originated from a female donor in good health. Both conserved end residues are part of each CDR3. D genes are given only for firm matches. Some rows mark clone size as missing; the rest say once, few, many or name a class of expanded clone.

many,TRBJ1-1,TRBV7-2,15,.,TGTGCCAGCAGCTTAGCGTTGACGGCGAACACTGAAGCTTTCTTT,CASSLALTANTEAFF
few,TRBJ2-1,TRBV29-1,14,.,TGCAGCGTTGAAAGCCCGGAGTCCTACAATGAGCAGTTCTTC,CSVESPESYNEQFF
.,TRBJ2-3,TRBV7-9,17,.,TGTGCCAGCAGCTTAGAAGTCGGTAGCTCTAGCACAGATACGCAGTATTTT,CASSLEVGSSSTDTQYF
many,TRBJ1-5,TRBV10-3,15,TRBD1,TGTGCCATCAGTGAGCAACAGGGGATCAATCAGCCCCAGCATTTT,CAISEQQGINQPQHF
.,TRBJ2-1,TRBV20-1,15,.,TGCAGTGCAATGAACCGGGACTTCTCCTACAATGAGCAGTTCTTC,CSAMNRDFSYNEQFF
many,TRBJ2-4,TRBV7-8,18,TRBD2,TGTGCCAGCAGCTCACCGGTCGGGACTAGCGGGTCTCAAAACATTCAGTACTTC,CASSSPVGTSGSQNIQYF
few,TRBJ2-2,TRBV5-1,15,.,TGCGCCAGCAGCTTGGGGTATGCTGGCACCGGGGAGCTGTTTTTT,CASSLGYAGTGELFF
many,TRBJ2-5,TRBV5-1,14,.,TGCGCCAGCAGCTATGGGACGAGCCAAGAGACCCAGTACTTC,CASSYGTSQETQYF
.,TRBJ2-3,TRBV11-2,16,TRBD2,TGTGCCAGCAGCTTAGACTCAGCGGGAAGCACAGATACGCAGTATTTT,CASSLDSAGSTDTQYF
few,TRBJ1-1,TRBV20-1,11,.,TGCAGTGCCGTCGACAGAGCTGAAGCTTTCTTT,CSAVDRAEAFF
.,TRBJ2-7,TRBV6-2/TRBV6-3,15,.,TGTGCCAGCACCTTAACTAGAAGCCTCTCCTACGAGCAGTACTTC,CASTLTRSLSYEQYF
.,TRBJ1-1,TRBV28,15,.,TGTGCCAGCAGCCTCCCCACTCCCCGAAACACTGAAGCTTTCTTT,CASSLPTPRNTEAFF
few,TRBJ1-5,TRBV12-3/TRBV12-4,14,.,TGTGCCAGCAGTTTAGCAGGGGTCAATCAGCCCCAGCATTTT,CASSLAGVNQPQHF
many,TRBJ2-1,TRBV20-1,13,.,TGCAGTGCTCGACAGGGACTCTACAATGAGCAGTTCTTC,CSARQGLYNEQFF
many,TRBJ2-3,TRBV12-5,19,TRBD2,TGTGCTAGTGGTTATAGCGGGAGAAGGGAGGTAAAGAGCACAGATACGCAGTATTTT,CASGYSGRREVKSTDTQYF
many,TRBJ2-2,TRBV20-1,14,.,TGCAGCCGGAGATCCTCACGGGGCACCGGGGAGCTGTTTTTT,CSRRSSRGTGELFF
.,TRBJ2-3,TRBV7-2,14,.,TGTGCCAGCAACTTCTGGGGAAGCACAGATACGCAGTATTTT,CASNFWGSTDTQYF
many,TRBJ2-3,TRBV20-1,17,TRBD2,TGCAGTGCTAGTCCCCTAGCGGGAGAGGGGACCACAGATACGCAGTATTTT,CSASPLAGEGTTDTQYF
many,TRBJ1-1,TRBV9,13,.,TGTGCCAGCAGCGACGGATTGAACACTGAAGCTTTCTTT,CASSDGLNTEAFF
.,TRBJ1-2,TRBV4-3,16,.,TGCGCCAGCAGCCAAACCCCCCGGGGGGCCAACTATGGCTACACCTTC,CASSQTPRGANYGYTF
many,TRBJ2-3,TRBV3-1,15,TRBD2,TGTGCCAGCAGCCCCGGACTAGCGAGCACAGATACGCAGTATTTT,CASSPGLASTDTQYF
.,TRBJ1-5,TRBV6-5,14,.,TGTGCCAGCACTACAGCCATGGGCAATCAGCCCCAGCATTTT,CASTTAMGNQPQHF
many,TRBJ2-7,TRBV7-9,15,.,TGTGCCAGCAGCGATAGCGGAGCCCTCTCCTACGAGCAGTACTTC,CASSDSGALSYEQYF
many,TRBJ2-3,TRBV10-3,18,.,TGTGCCATCAGTGAGTCTTACGTGGGAGGAAGGTTGACAGATACGCAGTATTTT,CAISESYVGGRLTDTQYF
many,TRBJ1-2,TRBV5-5,14,.,TGTGCCAGCAGCTTGGCAGCGCAGCCTTATGGCTACACCTTC,CASSLAAQPYGYTF
few,TRBJ2-1,TRBV5-8,16,TRBD1,TGTGCCAGCATCGACGCCGGGACAGCCACCTACAATGAGCAGTTCTTC,CASIDAGTATYNEQFF
many,TRBJ1-3,TRBV30,16,.,TGTGCCTGGAGTGTGGGGGTGATCATCTCTGGAAACACCATATATTTT,CAWSVGVIISGNTIYF
.,TRBJ2-5,TRBV11-2,15,TRBD2,TGTGCCAGCAGCTTAGGACTAGCGGGAGAAGAGACCCAGTACTTC,CASSLGLAGEETQYF
few,TRBJ1-4,TRBV24-1,16,.,TGTGCCACCAGTGATTCCCCAGGGACCACTAATGAAAAACTGTTTTTT,CATSDSPGTTNEKLFF
few,TRBJ2-5,TRBV12-3/TRBV12-4,15,.,TGTGCCAGCAGTTTAGCGCTAACACTAAAAGAGACCCAGTACTTC,CASSLALTLKETQYF
.,TRBJ2-5,TRBV5-1,14,.,TGCGCCAGCAGCTCTCAAGCGGGCCAAGAGACCCAGTACTTC,CASSSQAGQETQYF
many,TRBJ2-5,TRBV28,15,.,TGTGCCAGCAGTTCCGTAGGACAGACACAAGAGACCCAGTACTTC,CASSSVGQTQETQYF
few,TRBJ1-1,TRBV7-9,16,.,TGTGCCAGCAGCGGTATACAGGGCCCGGGGGTCACTGAAGCTTTCTTT,CASSGIQGPGVTEAFF
many,TRBJ2-3,TRBV4-3,16,TRBD2,TGCGCCAGCAGCCAAGACGTAGGGCTAGCGGGGGATACGCAGTATTTT,CASSQDVGLAGDTQYF
many,TRBJ2-1,TRBV24-1,17,.,TGTGCCACCAGTGATCAGAAGGGCGGTCGATCCTACAATGAGCAGTTCTTC,CATSDQKGGRSYNEQFF
.,TRBJ2-7,TRBV28,16,.,TGTGCCAGCAGTTTGCCTTGGGGGCGGGAAGTCCACGAGCAGTACTTC,CASSLPWGREVHEQYF
few,TRBJ2-7,TRBV19,15,TRBD2,TGTGCCAGTAGTATGACGGCTAGCGGAGCCTACGAGCAGTACTTC,CASSMTASGAYEQYF
few,TRBJ1-2,TRBV6-5,12,.,TGTGCCAGCAGTCCGAACAACTATGGCTACACCTTC,CASSPNNYGYTF
few,TRBJ2-6,TRBV12-3/TRBV12-4,22,TRBD2,TGTGCCAGCAGTCCCTGGGGAGCGGCGAGGACTAGCGGGAGTGGTGGGGCCAACGTCCTGACTTTC,CASSPWGAARTSGSGGANVLTF
.,TRBJ1-5,TRBV4-3,17,TRBD1,TGCGCCAGCAGCCAAGACAGGACAGGGGAGCGCAATCAGCCCCAGCATTTT,CASSQDRTGERNQPQHF
many,TRBJ1-1,TRBV29-1,14,.,TGCAGCGGTGGGGGTGATCTGTACCACACTGAAGCTTTCTTT,CSGGGDLYHTEAFF
.,TRBJ1-1,TRBV7-8,14,.,TGTGCCAGCAGTCCTTTCGCCATGAACACTGAAGCTTTCTTT,CASSPFAMNTEAFF
many,TRBJ2-4,TRBV20-1,16,TRBD2,TGCAGTGCTAGAGTCCCTAGCGGGAGGGCCAAAAACATTCAGTACTTC,CSARVPSGRAKNIQYF
many,TRBJ2-7,TRBV28,14,.,TGTGCCAGCAGTTCGGGGTCTAGGACCTACGAGCAGTACTTC,CASSSGSRTYEQYF
.,TRBJ2-1,TRBV11-2,22,TRBD2,TGTGCCAGCAGCTTAGTTCAGGGGCGCGGACTAGCGGGCCCCAGCTCCTACAATGAGCAGTTCTTC,CASSLVQGRGLAGPSSYNEQFF
many,TRBJ1-1,TRBV6-6,16,TRBD1,TGTGCCAGCAAAATGACCACCGGGACAGGGGTCACTGAAGCTTTCTTT,CASKMTTGTGVTEAFF
many,TRBJ1-6,TRBV7-9,12,.,TGTGCCAGCAGCCCCCCGTATTCACCCCTCCACTTT,CASSPPYSPLHF
many,TRBJ1-1,TRBV9,15,.,TGTGCCAGCAGCGGAAGACAGGCCATGAACACTGAAGCTTTCTTT,CASSGRQAMNTEAFF
many,TRBJ2-7,TRBV30,11,.,TGTGCCTGGAGTGTGGCCCGGGAGCAGTACTTC,CAWSVAREQYF
many,TRBJ1-5,TRBV5-8,12,.,TGTGCCAGCAGCTTGAATGTGGACCCCCAGCATTTT,CASSLNVDPQHF
many,TRBJ1-2,TRBV30,12,.,TGTGCCTGGACGGGAAACAGGTTTGCCTACACCTTC,CAWTGNRFAYTF
.,TRBJ2-7,TRBV7-2,13,.,TGTGCCAGCAGCTTAGACCGGTCCTACGAGCAGTACTTC,CASSLDRSYEQYF
many,TRBJ2-1,TRBV28,17,.,TGTGCCAGCAGTTTACAAGTATTCTCGGGATCGGGTAATGAGCAGTTCTTC,CASSLQVFSGSGNEQFF